Each of the 14 T cell receptor beta chains below was sequenced from the same sample in a study of blood T cell repertoires in COVID-19. TCRdb keeps only in-frame clones here, not all; method: immunoSEQ multiplex PCR. The sample carries around 180,000 clones, approximately 86% recorded once. The sequenced sample consisted of peripheral blood. All receptors derive from a man in his 70s with active or convalescent COVID-19.

This chain uses TRBV29-1 with TRBJ2-2; TRBD1 matches 7 bases. The length of the CDR3 is 12 residues. V gave up 7 bases and J gave up 6 bases; unmatched junction bases: 5. The germline gives CDR1 SQVTM, CDR2 ANQGSEA. CDR3 amino acids: CSALGQAGELFF. The CDR3 DNA reads as TGCAGCGCTTTAGGACAGGCCGGGGAGCTGTTTTTT.

J is TRBJ1-1 and V is TRBV5-6; D is undetermined. The V and J ends lost 0 bases and 6 bases respectively, with 9 bases between them. Germline CDR1 is SGHDT and CDR2 is YYEEEE. The CDR3 is 13 residues long. DNA for the CDR3: TGTGCCAGCAGCTTGGTCGGGATACCTGAAGCTTTCTTT. It codes for CASSLVGIPEAFF.

The rearrangement links TRBV5-1 to TRBJ1-3; tentatively, D is TRBD1 (5 bases). Per the germline V gene, CDR1 is SGHRS and CDR2 is YFSETQ. The CDR3 totals 14 residues. Deletions cut 2 bases from V and 4 bases from J, with 10 bases between. The CDR3 DNA follows: TGCGCCAGCAGCTTTGGGACTGAAGGAAACACCATATATTTT. Translated: CASSFGTEGNTIYF. Complete variable domain (other parts from reference TRBV5-1 and TRBJ1-3): KAGVTQTPRYLIKTRGQQVTLSCSPISGHRSVSWYQQTPGQGLQFLFEYFSETQRNKGNFPGRFSGRQFSNSRSEMNVSTLELGDSALYLCASSFGTEGNTIYFGEGSWLTVV.

The chain recombines TRBV24-1 with TRBJ2-6; D not certain. V lost 4 bases to trimming and J lost 0 bases, with 3 bases between them. The CDR3 spans 14 residues. Per germline, CDR1 KGHDR and CDR2 SFDVKD. The CDR3 region is CATSEASGANVLTF. CDR3 nucleotides: TGTGCCACCAGTGAGGCCTCTGGGGCCAACGTCCTGACTTTC.

The chain employs TRBV5-1 and TRBJ1-1, with D perhaps matching TRBD1 (6 bases). The length of the CDR3 is 13 residues. V lost 7 bases to trimming and J lost 0 bases, with 10 bases between them. Germline values: CDR1 SGHRS, CDR2 YFSETQ. CDR3 sequence: CASRRDMNTEAFF. In DNA, the CDR3 is TGCGCCAGCCGCCGGGACATGAACACTGAAGCTTTCTTT.

V is TRBV19 and J is TRBJ1-2, with TRBD1 matching 7 bases. With V trimmed by 7 bases and J by 4 bases, 0 bases remained unmatched. Germline CDR1 and CDR2: LNHDA and SQIVND (reference sequence). The CDR3 has 11 residues. CDR3 in amino acids: CASTGGYGYTF. CDR3 sequence (DNA): TGTGCCAGTACAGGGGGCTATGGCTACACCTTC.

This rearrangement joins TRBV18 to TRBJ2-3; 7 bases are a match to TRBD2. The CDR3 extends over 16 amino acids. J lost 2 bases, V lost 2 bases, and 7 bases had no gene match. Germline CDR1 and CDR2: KGHSH and LQKENI. CDR3 bases: TGTGCCAGCTCACCAGTCCTAGCGGCCACCACAGATACGCAGTATTTT. This codes for CASSPVLAATTDTQYF.

In this sample, this clone turned up once. The V and J genes are TRBV5-4 and TRBJ2-1; 8 bases align to TRBD2. CDR1 is SGHNT and CDR2 is YYREEE in the germline V gene (reference sequence). The V gene end was trimmed by 1 base and the J gene end by 8 bases; junction bases not matched to a gene: 8. The CDR3 totals 15 residues. The CDR3 spells CASSLMVAGSDEQFF. CDR3 in DNA: TGTGCCAGCAGCTTGATGGTAGCGGGAAGTGATGAGCAGTTCTTC.

The chain combines TRBV6-5 with TRBJ1-5, with D possibly being TRBD1 (5 bases). Per germline, CDR1 MNHEY and CDR2 SVGAGI. V lost 8 bases and J lost 5, with 16 bases in between. The CDR3 length is 14 residues. CDR3 DNA sequence: TGTGCCAGCGCCCCCTCGGCGGGGGATCAGCCCCAGCATTTT. Translation: CASAPSAGDQPQHF.

This clone occurred a few times. The chain couples TRBV6-6 to TRBJ1-4; a weak D match, TRBD1 (5 bases). The length of the CDR3 is 14 residues. Trimming pared 7 bases from V and 0 bases from J, leaving 9 bases between. The germline gives CDR1 MNHNY, CDR2 SVGAGI (reference sequence). This CDR3 is CASTGGTTNEKLFF. The CDR3 DNA reads TGTGCCAGCACCGGGGGAACAACTAATGAAAAACTGTTTTTT.

This chain uses TRBV5-1 with TRBJ2-3; the match to TRBD2 covers 7 bases. With 1 base clipped from V and 0 bases from J, the junction kept 2 bases outside the gene matches. Germline CDR1 SGHRS, CDR2 YFSETQ. CDR3 length equals 15 residues. The CDR3 reads CASSLWRGSTDTQYF. The CDR3 nucleotides read TGCGCCAGCAGCTTGTGGCGGGGGAGCACAGATACGCAGTATTTT.

The V call is TRBV14, the J call TRBJ1-1; perhaps TRBD1 as D (5 bases). This CDR3 is 14 amino acids long. The V end lost 4 bases, the J end lost 4 bases, and 13 bases lay between the germline ends. From germline, CDR1 is SGHDN and CDR2 FVKESK. The CDR3 loop is CASSRGGVGTEAFF. CDR3 nucleotide sequence: TGTGCCAGCAGCCGTGGGGGGGTTGGCACTGAAGCTTTCTTT. Full variable domain (missing parts from reference TRBV14 and TRBJ1-1): EAGVTQFPSHSVIEKGQTVTLRCDPISGHDNLYWYRRVMGKEIKFLLHFVKESKQDESGMPNNRFLAERTGGTYSTLKVQPAELEDSGVYFCASSRGGVGTEAFFGQGTRLTVV.

The chain combines TRBV11-2 with TRBJ2-3; a possible D gene is TRBD1 (6 bases). The CDR3 runs 14 residues. Germline lookup yields CDR1 SGHAT and CDR2 FQNNGV. Deletions cut 4 bases from V and 4 bases from J, with 12 bases between. CDR3 in amino acids: CASSSAGGADTQYF. In nucleotides, the CDR3 is TGTGCCAGCAGCTCCGCTGGGGGCGCAGATACGCAGTATTTT. The entire variable domain, with the rest obtained from reference TRBV11-2 and TRBJ2-3, is as follows: EAGVAQSPRYKIIEKRQSVAFWCNPISGHATLYWYQQILGQGPKLLIQFQNNGVVDDSQLPKDRFSAERLKGVDSTLKIQPAKLEDSAVYLCASSSAGGADTQYFGPGTRLTVL.

The V gene is TRBV7-2, the J gene TRBJ2-3; D might be TRBD1 (5 bases). The CDR3 runs 14 residues. Trimming pared 5 bases from V and 6 bases from J, leaving 15 bases between. Germline V gene data show CDR1 as SGHTA and CDR2 as FQGNSA. As DNA, the CDR3 is TGTGCCAGCAGCCTAATGGGTACAGGCGATACGCAGTATTTT. Residues: CASSLMGTGDTQYF. Complete variable domain (other parts from reference TRBV7-2 and TRBJ2-3): GAGVSQSPSNKVTEKGKDVELRCDPISGHTALYWYRQSLGQGLEFLIYFQGNSAPDKSGLPSDRFSAERTGGSVSTLTIQRTQQEDSAVYLCASSLMGTGDTQYFGPGTRLTVL.